These 8 T cell receptor beta chains were all obtained from the same sample, sequenced in a study of blood T cell repertoires in COVID-19. Measured with immunoSEQ multiplex PCR; TCRdb has only the in-frame clones, and not every one. The repertoire holds approximately 130,000 clones, with less than 90% as singletons. Sequencing was carried out using PBMCs or T cells enriched from blood (not recorded which). These receptor sequences come from a man aged 25 to 40 who had recovered from COVID-19.

The chain uses TRBV11-2 and TRBJ2-3, with TRBD2 identical over 8 bases. Trimming cost V 4 bases and J 5 bases; bases outside gene matches: 20. The CDR3 is 19 amino acids. Looked up from germline, CDR1 is SGHAT and CDR2 is FQNNGV. The CDR3 loop is CASSSFGGGLLNARDTQYF. The CDR3 coding sequence is TGTGCCAGCAGCTCCTTCGGGGGGGGACTACTAAACGCGAGAGATACGCAGTATTTT.

The table lists this clone with a count of one. The gene calls are TRBV5-6 and TRBJ1-3; D not resolved. The CDR3 is 18 amino acids. V shed 1 base and J shed 3 bases, with 20 bases lying between them. Germline CDR1 is SGHDT and CDR2 is YYEEEE. This CDR3 reads CASSLSGLRLQFGNTIYF. DNA of the CDR3: TGTGCCAGCAGCTTGTCCGGACTGAGGCTTCAATTTGGAAACACCATATATTTT.

This clone has a count of ten or more. The rearrangement uses TRBV6-5 and TRBJ2-2; D is undetermined. The CDR3 is 13 residues long. CDR1 is MNHEY and CDR2 is SVGAGI in the germline V gene. The ends were cut back, 7 bases at V and 5 bases at J, with 11 bases in the middle. CDR3 in DNA: TGTGCCAGCAACGGTCTGAGGACCGGGGAGCTGTTTTTT. It yields the protein CASNGLRTGELFF.

The rearrangement joins TRBV3-1 (or the pseudogene TRBV3-2) to TRBJ1-1; D possibly corresponds to TRBD1 (5 bases). The germline V and J ends were trimmed by 0 bases and 0 bases, with 11 bases remaining between them. The CDR3 length is 16 residues. The V gene's germline CDR1 is LGHDT and CDR2 YNNKEL (reference sequence). The CDR3 DNA reads TGTGCCAGCAGCCAAGATAGGGGTCGGTTGAACACTGAAGCTTTCTTT. Protein sequence: CASSQDRGRLNTEAFF.

This clone was observed a handful of times. The chain combines TRBV12-3 or TRBV12-4 with TRBJ2-7; no clear D gene. The ends were cut back, 2 bases at V and 7 bases at J, with 6 bases in the middle. This CDR3 comprises 11 residues. The CDR3 is CASSLTAEQYF. The DNA for the CDR3 is TGTGCCAGCAGTTTAACAGCAGAGCAGTACTTC.

The rearrangement uses TRBV19 and TRBJ2-5, with 9 positions matching TRBD2. The CDR3 has 16 amino acids. With V trimmed by 1 base and J by 1 base, 4 bases remained unmatched. Germline CDR1 is LNHDA and CDR2 is SQIVND (reference sequence). This CDR3 reads CASSIGVAGVQETQYF. In nucleotides, the CDR3 is TGTGCCAGTAGTATAGGGGTAGCGGGGGTCCAAGAGACCCAGTACTTC.

J is TRBJ2-1 and V is TRBV10-1; 8 bases match TRBD2. The CDR3 length is 15 residues. Germline V gives CDR1 WNHNN, CDR2 SYGVQD (reference sequence). V lost 4 bases and J lost 8; bases outside the gene matches: 10. The CDR3 sequence: CASSGGTRGFHEQFF. Written as DNA, the CDR3 is TGCGCCAGCAGTGGTGGGACTAGGGGGTTTCATGAGCAGTTCTTC.

This clone showed up just a few times. The chain employs TRBV2 and TRBJ1-2, with TRBD1 as a possible D gene (6 bases). This CDR3 region has 13 residues. V was pared by 6 bases and J by 8 bases, with 16 bases between. Germline V gene sequence: CDR1 SNHLY, CDR2 FYNNEI. CDR3: CASRGDTLGGYTF. The CDR3 DNA sequence: TGTGCCAGCAGAGGGGACACCCTCGGGGGCTACACCTTC.